This TCR beta chain was identified in a study of cytomegalovirus exposure and HLA in healthy donors. CDR1 and CDR2 from the germline V gene are SGDLS and YYNGEE. The CDR3 sequence is 14 residues long. With 4 bases removed from V and 1 base from J, the gap between germline ends came to 12 bases. Repertoires were generated with immunoSEQ multiplex PCR, while TCRdb's copy carries only in-frame clones and drops some. Of almost 75,000 clones listed, around four fifths are singletons. The chain is built from TRBV9 and TRBJ2-7; D may be TRBD1 (5 bases). The specimen sequenced was PBMCs. The sequence derives from a young man in good health and CMV-seronegative. The CDR3 region is CASSKGQMSYEQYF. The CDR3 nucleotides read TGTGCCAGCAGCAAGGGGCAGATGTCCTACGAGCAGTACTTC. Full variable domain (outside the CDR3, taken from reference TRBV9 and TRBJ2-7): DSGVTQTPKHLITATGQRVTLRCSPRSGDLSVYWYQQSLDQGLQFLIQYYNGEERAKGNILERFSAQQFPDLHSELNLSSLELGDSALYFCASSKGQMSYEQYFGPGTRLTVT.